The 9 T cell receptor beta chains below were found in one sample sequenced in a study of neurological immune-mediated disorders. A single record per CDR3 protein comes from TCRdb applying MiXCR to the 5' RACE reads. The sample includes 95,000 or so distinct CDR3 sequences, roughly 3.5% of them seen just once. Sequencing input: PBMCs. All receptors come from a woman younger than 35 with multiple sclerosis.

This clonotype was seen many times. The V call is TRBV29-1, the J call TRBJ2-5, with D perhaps TRBD2 (7 bases). Germline CDR1 SQVTM, CDR2 ANQGSEA. Trimming pared 2 bases from V and 5 bases from J, leaving 12 bases between. The CDR3 runs to 13 residues. The CDR3 bases are TGCAGCGTTGAAAAGGGGGAGGGCGAGACCCAGTACTTC. This encodes CSVEKGEGETQYF.

This clonotype was seen ten or more times. V is TRBV7-2 and J is TRBJ1-2; no definite D call. Trimming stripped 5 bases from V and 0 bases from J, with 7 bases between. Germline loops: CDR1 SGHTA, CDR2 FQGNSA. The CDR3 contains 13 residues. The CDR3 DNA sequence: TGTGCCAGCAGCGAACAGCCTAACTATGGCTACACCTTC. Amino acids: CASSEQPNYGYTF.

This clonotype was seen at least ten times. The J gene is TRBJ1-5, the V gene TRBV20-1; TRBD1 matches 7 bases. Germline lookup yields CDR1 DFQATT and CDR2 SNEGSKA (reference sequence). J gave up 6 bases and V 4 bases, and 15 bases lay outside the gene matches. This CDR3 is built from 16 residues. CDR3 in amino acids: CSAISLVGGVRQPQHF. The CDR3 DNA reads as TGCAGTGCTATATCCCTTGTAGGGGGCGTTCGTCAGCCCCAGCATTTT.

This clonotype was detected ten times or more. The rearrangement joins TRBV7-2 to TRBJ2-7; D not certain. The CDR3 is made up of 13 amino acids. Germline values: CDR1 SGHTA, CDR2 FQGNSA. Deletions cut 3 bases from V and 1 base from J, with 7 bases between. CDR3 protein: CASSFEPSYEQYF. Here the CDR3 DNA reads TGTGCCAGCAGCTTTGAACCATCCTACGAGCAGTACTTC.

This clonotype was recorded many times. V is TRBV7-2 and J is TRBJ2-7; 12 bases agree with TRBD2. The V gene's germline CDR1 is SGHTA and CDR2 FQGNSA. There are 15 residues in the CDR3. V shed 4 bases, J shed 2 bases, and the junction held 3 bases outside the gene matches. CDR3 DNA sequence: TGTGCCAGCAGCTATGGACTAGCGGGGCCCTACGAGCAGTACTTC. Encoded protein: CASSYGLAGPYEQYF.

This clonotype was recorded many times. The chain couples TRBV12-3 or TRBV12-4 to TRBJ2-3; the match to TRBD2 covers 7 bases. There are 13 residues in the CDR3. J gave up 8 bases and V 3 bases, and 5 bases lay outside the gene matches. CDR3 sequence reads: CASSLTSSGTQYF. The CDR3 region has the DNA TGTGCCAGCAGTTTGACTAGCAGTGGTACGCAGTATTTT.

This clonotype has a handful of counts. This sequence joins TRBV10-2 and TRBJ1-4; the match to TRBD1 covers 8 bases. CDR3 length equals 13 residues. The trim removed 4 bases at V and 8 bases at J, leaving 3 bases unmatched. Germline values: CDR1 WSHSY, CDR2 SAAADI. CDR3 residues: CASSGQGSEKLFF. As DNA, the CDR3 is TGCGCCAGCAGTGGACAGGGGAGCGAAAAACTGTTTTTT.

This clonotype was counted at least ten times. CDR3 sequence: CATRGQDTDTQYF. CDR3 bases: TGTGCCACCAGGGGGCAGGACACAGATACGCAGTATTTT. This rearrangement joins TRBV24-1 to TRBJ2-3, with TRBD1 as a possible D gene (5 bases). Germline CDR1 KGHDR, CDR2 SFDVKD. Trimming left V 7 bases short and J 2 bases short, with 9 bases between. There are 13 residues in the CDR3.

This clonotype was counted many times. The CDR3 coding sequence is TGTGCCAGCAGCTTAGGGGCAGGTAGCTCCTACGAGCAGTACTTC. It specifies CASSLGAGSSYEQYF. J is TRBJ2-7 and V is TRBV7-2; the D is unclear. This CDR3 has 15 residues. The germline V gene encodes CDR1 SGHTA and CDR2 FQGNSA. V was clipped by 1 base and J by 0 bases, with 10 bases between them.